This T cell receptor (beta chain) was sequenced in a study of blood T cell repertoires in COVID-19 (dated by TCRdb to 2020 to 2021). Notes on the research overall: The collaborator samples originated in the United States, Italy and Spain and spanned the acute and convalescent phases of COVID-19. Where available, HLA class I and class II types were taken from metadata supplied by the sample provider and were not determined by assay-based typing. Subjects who had been exposed to COVID-19, were actively infected with it, or had recovered from it provided the deeply sampled blood TCRbeta repertoires that made up the dataset. Nearly every sample came with metadata listing a de-identified subject ID, COVID-19 status, age in years and sex. Samples were obtained from the ongoing ImmuneRACE study (first 160 participants) and from some 1,200 subjects provided by 6 global collaborators. The repertoires were made available in a free public database intended to serve as a resource for research on the immune response to SARS-CoV-2. The material from the prospective study consisted of cDNA or gDNA derived from T cells, B-cell-depleted T cells, or PBMCs. Points the paper makes about the study in general: Clinical and demographic metadata were provided uncurated, with the amount varying by source and participant.

To note about this clone: No antigen is known for it. Qualities for individual bases were not recorded, and no much larger clone is one base off.

In Seattle, one collaborating source enrolled patients while the infection was active and tracked those patients longitudinally over the course of disease. Whole blood was collected in K2EDTA tubes by collaborating institutions according to the institutions' own protocols. Collaborator samples were shipped for TCRbeta analysis as frozen whole blood, isolated PBMCs, or DNA extracted from either sample type. CDR3 length: 14 amino acids, cysteine to phenylalanine. The only DNA kept is the CDR3, 42 bases in frame from the first base. V gives up 0 bases and J gives up 7 bases, and the segment between their germline ends measures 12 bases. From the germline V gene, CDR1 is MNHEY and CDR2 is SVGAGI. TCRbeta CDR3 regions were amplified from genomic DNA using the immunoSEQ Assay, a bias-controlled multiplex PCR. The study's own analysis went as follows. Nucleated cell counts per sample were estimated from amplification of reference gene primers within the assay. To quantify the absolute abundance of each unique TCRbeta CDR3 rearrangement, sequence reads were collapsed and filtered. For each sample, productive Simpson clonality was calculated as the square root of Simpson's diversity index across productive rearrangements. In TCRdb, the immuneACCESS table is reduced to in-frame sequences with V and J assigned. These tables do not hold every clone; where another copy was compared, an unresolved V gene accounts for under half, and the others remain unexplained. That table gives V, J and clone size, and the DNA gave D and trimming. The sample table lists approximately 500,000 clones, 85% to 90% of them with a count of one. The top ten clonotypes cover 7.5% to 9% of the sample.

The sample taken for sequencing was peripheral blood. Recombination joined TRBV6-5 with TRBJ1-2; no D segment can be confidently identified. The sequence derives from a woman aged 45-65 years with COVID-19, enrolled during active disease. At the DNA level, the sequence is TGTGCCAGCAGTTACTCGAACGGGTATCGTGGCTACACCTTC. Translated, it gives CASSYSNGYRGYTF.